One sample yielded the 9 T cell receptor beta chains listed below, sequenced in a study of blood T cells in healthy people across ages. Primers used in a second PCR of roughly 7 to 12 cycles were a sample-barcoded 5' primer and a J-beta primer mix. TCRdb reanalysed the 5' RACE reads using MiXCR and keeps one entry per CDR3 protein. This table has 850,000 to 950,000 distinct CDR3 sequences, more than 25% appearing once. Sequences were obtained from blood. These receptors originate from a woman of 80 years or more in good health.

This clonotype showed up many times. Here the CDR3 DNA reads TGTGCCAGCAGTCCACATGGGAAGGCGGATACGCAGTATTTT. It is translated as CASSPHGKADTQYF. The chain carries TRBV3-1 and TRBJ2-3; D is ambiguous. V dropped 6 bases and J dropped 6 bases, with 16 bases sitting between them. CDR1 is LGHDT, CDR2 YNNKEL, per germline (reference sequence). The CDR3 covers 14 residues.

This clonotype was recorded at least ten times. This sequence joins TRBV5-1 and TRBJ2-1; the match to TRBD2 covers 13 bases. Germline CDR1 is SGHRS and CDR2 is YFSETQ. Trimming removed 4 bases from V and 5 bases from J; junction bases left unmatched: 9. The CDR3 is 17 residues long. The CDR3 nucleotides are TGCGCCAGCAGCACCGGGCTGACTAGCGGGGGGAACAATGAGCAGTTCTTC. This codes for CASSTGLTSGGNNEQFF.

There are many counts of this clonotype. This chain joins TRBV11-3 and TRBJ2-1, with D maybe TRBD1 (6 bases). CDR3 size: 14 residues. Germline-derived CDR1 and CDR2 are SGHNT and YENEEA. V dropped 5 bases and J dropped 2 bases, with 10 bases sitting between them. Here the CDR3 reads CASSAGQTYNEQFF. The CDR3 bases are TGTGCCAGCAGCGCAGGACAGACCTACAATGAGCAGTTCTTC.

This clonotype was seen at least ten times. V gene TRBV20-1 combines with J gene TRBJ2-7; no definite D call. With 4 bases removed from V and 5 bases from J, the gap between germline ends came to 6 bases. Germline-derived CDR1 and CDR2 are DFQATT and SNEGSKA (reference sequence). The CDR3 sequence is 10 residues long. This CDR3 reads CSAKSDEQYF. The CDR3, as DNA: TGCAGTGCTAAAAGTGACGAGCAGTACTTC.

This clonotype showed up just a few times. The chain couples TRBV28 to TRBJ1-2; maybe TRBD1 (6 bases). Germline CDR1 reads MDHEN; CDR2 reads SYDVKM. This CDR3 has 15 amino acids. V was pared by 4 bases and J by 4 bases, with 16 bases between. The CDR3 reads CASSSLGGGGYGYTF. Here the CDR3 DNA reads TGTGCCAGCAGTTCCCTAGGGGGGGGCGGCTATGGCTACACCTTC.

This chain joins TRBV20-1 and TRBJ2-2; 11 nucleotides agree with TRBD2. Looked up from germline, CDR1 is DFQATT and CDR2 is SNEGSKA (reference sequence). The CDR3 has 14 amino acids. V trimming: 4 bases; J trimming: 7 bases; junction bases outside the gene matches: 5. CDR3 sequence (DNA): TGCAGTGCTACTAGCGGGGGGCGGGGCGGGGAGCTGTTTTTT. Its protein is CSATSGGRGGELFF.

This clonotype has ten or more counts. The CDR3 DNA is TGCAGTGCCCCCCTAGCGGGGGGTAACAATGAGCAGTTCTTC. This gives the protein CSAPLAGGNNEQFF. The chain couples TRBV20-1 to TRBJ2-1, with TRBD2 matching over 11 bases. After removal of 6 bases from V and 5 bases from J, the junction contained 6 bases not matched to a gene. The CDR3 length is 14 residues. CDR1 is DFQATT and CDR2 is SNEGSKA in the germline V gene (reference sequence).

This chain connects TRBV5-1 to TRBJ1-1; D not certain. With 2 bases removed from V and 0 bases from J, the gap between germline ends came to 8 bases. Germline V CDR1 and CDR2: SGHRS, YFSETQ. The CDR3 totals 14 residues. CDR3 coding DNA: TGCGCCAGCAGCTTAATTACAGTGAACACTGAAGCTTTCTTT. This codes for CASSLITVNTEAFF.

The chain combines TRBV15 with TRBJ2-5; D is perhaps TRBD1 (6 bases). Germline assignment: CDR1 LNHNV and CDR2 YYDKDF (reference sequence). The length of the CDR3 is 14 residues. Deletions cut 3 bases from V and 2 bases from J, with 10 bases between. This chain's CDR3 is CATSSRTAQETQYF. The CDR3 nucleotides read TGTGCCACCAGCAGCCGGACAGCTCAAGAGACCCAGTACTTC.